The entry below gives a single T cell receptor beta chain sequence along with its context. The data belong to a study of T cell responses to AZD1222 COVID-19 vaccine. Repertoires were generated with immunoSEQ multiplex PCR, while TCRdb's copy carries only in-frame clones and drops some. The sample includes 190,000 or so clones, roughly 91% of them seen just once. The CDR3 length is 16 residues. The V gene's germline CDR1 is MDHEN and CDR2 SYDVKM. Trimming removed 5 bases from V and 0 bases from J, with 14 bases in between. This chain links TRBV28 with TRBJ2-1; D remains ambiguous. This sequence was found in an adult who received the AZD1222 COVID-19 vaccine. The starting material was peripheral blood, obtained 28 days after the second AZD1222 dose. CDR3 region: CASSPVSAGSYNEQFF. CDR3 sequence (DNA): TGTGCCAGCAGTCCCGTCTCGGCTGGCTCCTACAATGAGCAGTTCTTC.